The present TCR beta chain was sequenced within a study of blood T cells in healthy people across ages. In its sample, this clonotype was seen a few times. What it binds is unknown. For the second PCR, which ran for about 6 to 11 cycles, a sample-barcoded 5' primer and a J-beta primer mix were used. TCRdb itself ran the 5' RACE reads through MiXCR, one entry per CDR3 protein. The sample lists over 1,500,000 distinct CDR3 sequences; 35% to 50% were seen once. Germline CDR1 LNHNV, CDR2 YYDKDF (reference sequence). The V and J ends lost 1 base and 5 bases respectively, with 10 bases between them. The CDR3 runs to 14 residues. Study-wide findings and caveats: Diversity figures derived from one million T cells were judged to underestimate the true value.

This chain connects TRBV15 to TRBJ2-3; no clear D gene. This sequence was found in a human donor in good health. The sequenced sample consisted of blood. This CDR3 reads CATSRGRLGDTQYF. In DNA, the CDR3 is TGTGCCACCAGCAGAGGACGGCTAGGAGATACGCAGTATTTT.